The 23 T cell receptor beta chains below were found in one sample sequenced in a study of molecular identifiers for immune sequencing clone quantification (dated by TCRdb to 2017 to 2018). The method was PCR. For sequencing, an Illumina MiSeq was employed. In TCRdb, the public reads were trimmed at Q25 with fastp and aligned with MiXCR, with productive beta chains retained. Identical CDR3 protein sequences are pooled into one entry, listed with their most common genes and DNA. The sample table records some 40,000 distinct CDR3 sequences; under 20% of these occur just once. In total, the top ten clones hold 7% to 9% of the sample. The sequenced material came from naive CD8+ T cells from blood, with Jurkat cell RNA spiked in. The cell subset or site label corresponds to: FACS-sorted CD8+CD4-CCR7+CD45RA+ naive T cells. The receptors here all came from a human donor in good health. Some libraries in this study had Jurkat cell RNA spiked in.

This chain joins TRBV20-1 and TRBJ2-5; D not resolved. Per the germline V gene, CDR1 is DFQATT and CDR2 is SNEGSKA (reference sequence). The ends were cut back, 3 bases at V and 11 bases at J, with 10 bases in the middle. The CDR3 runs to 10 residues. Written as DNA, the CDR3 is TGCAGTGCTAGCCCCTCCTTACAGTACTTC. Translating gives CSASPSLQYF.

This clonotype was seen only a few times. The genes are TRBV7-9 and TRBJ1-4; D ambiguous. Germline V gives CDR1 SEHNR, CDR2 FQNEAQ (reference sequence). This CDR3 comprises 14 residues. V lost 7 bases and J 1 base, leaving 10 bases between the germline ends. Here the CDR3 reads CASTPSITNEKLFF. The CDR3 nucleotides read TGTGCCAGCACCCCAAGTATAACTAATGAAAAACTGTTTTTT.

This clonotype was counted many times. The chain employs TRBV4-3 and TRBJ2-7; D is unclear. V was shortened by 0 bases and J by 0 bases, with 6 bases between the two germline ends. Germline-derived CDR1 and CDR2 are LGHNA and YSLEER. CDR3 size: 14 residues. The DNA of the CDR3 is TGCGCCAGCAGCCAAGATTCCACCTCCTACGAGCAGTACTTC. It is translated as CASSQDSTSYEQYF.

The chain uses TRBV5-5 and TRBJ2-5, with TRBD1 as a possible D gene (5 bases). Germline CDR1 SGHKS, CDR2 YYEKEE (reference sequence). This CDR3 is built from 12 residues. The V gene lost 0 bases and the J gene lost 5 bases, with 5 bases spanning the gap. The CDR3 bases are TGTGCCAGCAGCTTGGCAGGGGAGACCCAGTACTTC. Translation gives CASSLAGETQYF.

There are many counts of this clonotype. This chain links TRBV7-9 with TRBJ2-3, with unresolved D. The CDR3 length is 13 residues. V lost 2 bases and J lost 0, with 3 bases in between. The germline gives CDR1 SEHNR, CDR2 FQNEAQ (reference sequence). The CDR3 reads CASSLYSTDTQYF. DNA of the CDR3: TGTGCCAGCAGCTTATACAGCACAGATACGCAGTATTTT.

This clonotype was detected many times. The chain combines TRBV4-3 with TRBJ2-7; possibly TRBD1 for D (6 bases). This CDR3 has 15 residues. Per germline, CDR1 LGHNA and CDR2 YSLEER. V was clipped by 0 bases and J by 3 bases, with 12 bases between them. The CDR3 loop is CASSQDPGHNYEQYF. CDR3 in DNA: TGCGCCAGCAGCCAAGATCCGGGACACAACTACGAGCAGTACTTC.

For the CDR3, the DNA is TGTGCCAGCGGTGCTGGACAGGGCCGATTTCTCGAGCAGTACTTC. Amino acid sequence: CASGAGQGRFLEQYF. The J gene is TRBJ2-7, the V gene TRBV4-2, with 8 bases identical to TRBD1. V lost 8 bases, J lost 6 bases, and 15 bases stayed unmatched. Germline CDR1 LGHNA, CDR2 YNFKEQ. The CDR3 covers 15 residues.

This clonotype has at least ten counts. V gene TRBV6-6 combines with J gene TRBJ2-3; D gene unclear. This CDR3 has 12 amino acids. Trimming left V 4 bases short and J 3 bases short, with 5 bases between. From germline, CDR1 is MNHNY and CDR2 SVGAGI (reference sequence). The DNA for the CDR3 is TGTGCCAGCAGTTTTGCTACAGATACGCAGTATTTT. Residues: CASSFATDTQYF.

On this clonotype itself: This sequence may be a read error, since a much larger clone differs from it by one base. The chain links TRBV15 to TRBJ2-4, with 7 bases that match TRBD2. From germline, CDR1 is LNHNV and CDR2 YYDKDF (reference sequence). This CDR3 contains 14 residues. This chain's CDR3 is CATSDRLAKNIQHF. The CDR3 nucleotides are TGTGCCACCTCCGACAGACTAGCCAAAAACATTCAGCACTTC.

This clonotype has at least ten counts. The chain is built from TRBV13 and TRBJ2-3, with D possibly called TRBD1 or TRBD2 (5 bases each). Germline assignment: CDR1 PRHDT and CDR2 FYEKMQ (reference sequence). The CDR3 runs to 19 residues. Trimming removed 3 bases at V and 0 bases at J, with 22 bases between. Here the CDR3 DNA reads TGTGCCAGCAGCTTGTCGACGGTAACGGGGCCGAGGAGCACAGATACGCAGTATTTT. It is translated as CASSLSTVTGPRSTDTQYF.

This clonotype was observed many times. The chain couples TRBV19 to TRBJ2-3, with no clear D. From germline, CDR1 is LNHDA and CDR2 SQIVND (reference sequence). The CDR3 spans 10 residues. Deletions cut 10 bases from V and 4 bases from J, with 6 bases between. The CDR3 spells CATESDTQYF. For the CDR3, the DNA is TGTGCCACCGAATCAGATACGCAGTATTTT. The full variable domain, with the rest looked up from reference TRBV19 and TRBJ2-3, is DGGITQSPKYLFRKEGQNVTLSCEQNLNHDAMYWYRQDPGQGLRLIYYSQIVNDFQKGDIAEGYSVSREKKESFPLTVTSAQKNPTAFYLCATESDTQYFGPGTRLTVL.

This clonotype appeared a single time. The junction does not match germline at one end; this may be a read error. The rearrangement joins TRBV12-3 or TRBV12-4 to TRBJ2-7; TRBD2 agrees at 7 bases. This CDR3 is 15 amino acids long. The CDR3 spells CASSLAVTSFYEQHF. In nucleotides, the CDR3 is TGTGCCAGCAGTTTAGCCGTGACTAGCTTCTACGAGCAGCACTTC.

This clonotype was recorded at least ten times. The CDR3 loop is CASSLSAAEKLFF. For the CDR3, the DNA is TGTGCCAGCAGCTTAAGTGCGGCTGAAAAACTGTTTTTT. The V and J genes are TRBV11-2 and TRBJ1-4; unclear D gene. The CDR3 is made up of 13 amino acids. From germline, CDR1 is SGHAT and CDR2 FQNNGV. V was pared by 2 bases and J by 7 bases, with 8 bases between.

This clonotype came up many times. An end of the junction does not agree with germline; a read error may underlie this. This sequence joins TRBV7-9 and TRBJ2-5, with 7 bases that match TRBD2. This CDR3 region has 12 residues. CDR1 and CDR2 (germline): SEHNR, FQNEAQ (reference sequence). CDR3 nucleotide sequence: TGTGCCAGCAGCCTAGCGGTAGAGACCCAGTACTTC. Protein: CASSLAVETQYF.

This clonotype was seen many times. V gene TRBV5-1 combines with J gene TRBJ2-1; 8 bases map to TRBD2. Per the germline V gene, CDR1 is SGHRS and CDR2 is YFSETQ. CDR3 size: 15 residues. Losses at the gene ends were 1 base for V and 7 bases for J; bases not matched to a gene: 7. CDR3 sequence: CASSLTSGLGNEQFF. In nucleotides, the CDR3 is TGCGCCAGCAGCTTGACTAGCGGCCTGGGGAATGAGCAGTTCTTC.

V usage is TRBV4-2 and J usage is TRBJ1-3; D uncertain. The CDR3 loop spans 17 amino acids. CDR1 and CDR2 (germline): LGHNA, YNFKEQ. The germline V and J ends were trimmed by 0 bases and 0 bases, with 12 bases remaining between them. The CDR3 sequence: CASSQDRAALSGNTIYF. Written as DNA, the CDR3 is TGTGCCAGCAGCCAAGATAGGGCAGCACTCTCTGGAAACACCATATATTTT.

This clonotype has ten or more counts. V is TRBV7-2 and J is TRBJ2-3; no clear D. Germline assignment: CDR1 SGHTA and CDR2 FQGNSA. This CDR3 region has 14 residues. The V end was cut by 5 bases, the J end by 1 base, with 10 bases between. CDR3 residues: CASSGVFRTDTQYF. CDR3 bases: TGTGCCAGCAGCGGAGTTTTTCGCACAGATACGCAGTATTTT.

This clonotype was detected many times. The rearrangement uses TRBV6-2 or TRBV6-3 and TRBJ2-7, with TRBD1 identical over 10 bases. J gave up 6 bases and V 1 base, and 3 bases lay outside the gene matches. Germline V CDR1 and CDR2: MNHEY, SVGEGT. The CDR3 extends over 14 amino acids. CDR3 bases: TGTGCCAGCAGTTACTGGGGACAGGGGTTCGAGCAGTACTTC. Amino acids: CASSYWGQGFEQYF.

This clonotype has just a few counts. This CDR3 is CASSSWTENTEAFF. The CDR3 nucleotides read TGTGCCAGCAGTTCGTGGACAGAGAACACTGAAGCTTTCTTT. The chain is built from TRBV28 and TRBJ1-1; a weak D match, TRBD1 (6 bases). This CDR3 comprises 14 residues. Germline CDR1 and CDR2: MDHEN and SYDVKM. V was pared by 4 bases and J by 1 base, with 10 bases between.

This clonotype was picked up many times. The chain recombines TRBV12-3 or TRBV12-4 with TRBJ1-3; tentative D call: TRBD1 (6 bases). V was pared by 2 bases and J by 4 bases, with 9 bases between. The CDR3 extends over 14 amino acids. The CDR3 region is CASSLRDNGNTIYF. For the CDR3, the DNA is TGTGCCAGCAGTTTAAGGGACAACGGAAACACCATATATTTT.

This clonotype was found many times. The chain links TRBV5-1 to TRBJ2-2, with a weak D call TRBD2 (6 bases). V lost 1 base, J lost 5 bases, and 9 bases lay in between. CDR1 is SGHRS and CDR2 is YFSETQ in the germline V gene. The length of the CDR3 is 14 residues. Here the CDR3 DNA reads TGCGCCAGCAGCTTGTCACGGGGGACCGGGGAGCTGTTTTTT. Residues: CASSLSRGTGELFF.

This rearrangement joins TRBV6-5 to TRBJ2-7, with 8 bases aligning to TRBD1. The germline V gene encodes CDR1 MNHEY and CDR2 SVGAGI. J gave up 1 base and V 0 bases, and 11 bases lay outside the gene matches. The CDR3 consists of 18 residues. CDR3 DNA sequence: TGTGCCAGCAGTTACTCCGGACAGGGTTTGCATTTATCCTACGAGCAGTACTTC. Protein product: CASSYSGQGLHLSYEQYF.

This CDR3 reads CASSQGRTGELFF. The CDR3 nucleotides read TGCGCCAGCAGCCAAGGCCGCACCGGGGAGCTGTTTTTT. The V gene is TRBV4-3, the J gene TRBJ2-2; D is unresolved. The CDR3 has 13 residues. V was shortened by 1 base and J by 4 bases, with 4 bases between the two germline ends. Germline values: CDR1 LGHNA, CDR2 YSLEER.